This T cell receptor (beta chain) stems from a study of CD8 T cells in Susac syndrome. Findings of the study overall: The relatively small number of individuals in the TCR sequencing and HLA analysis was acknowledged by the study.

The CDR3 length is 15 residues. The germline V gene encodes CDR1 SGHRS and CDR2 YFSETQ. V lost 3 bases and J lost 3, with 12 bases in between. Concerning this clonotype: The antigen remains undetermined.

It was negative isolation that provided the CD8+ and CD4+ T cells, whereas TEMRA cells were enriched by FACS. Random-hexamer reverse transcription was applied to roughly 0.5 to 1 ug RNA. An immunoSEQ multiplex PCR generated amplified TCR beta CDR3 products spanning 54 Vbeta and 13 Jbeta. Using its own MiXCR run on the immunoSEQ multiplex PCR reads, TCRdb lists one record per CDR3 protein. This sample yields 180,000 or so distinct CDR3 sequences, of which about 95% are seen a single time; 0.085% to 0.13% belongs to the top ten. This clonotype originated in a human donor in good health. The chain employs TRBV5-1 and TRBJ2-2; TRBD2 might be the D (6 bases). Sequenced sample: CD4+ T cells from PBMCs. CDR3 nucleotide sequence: TGCGCCAGCAGCTGGCTGGCGGGGTACACCGGGGAGCTGTTTTTT. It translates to CASSWLAGYTGELFF.